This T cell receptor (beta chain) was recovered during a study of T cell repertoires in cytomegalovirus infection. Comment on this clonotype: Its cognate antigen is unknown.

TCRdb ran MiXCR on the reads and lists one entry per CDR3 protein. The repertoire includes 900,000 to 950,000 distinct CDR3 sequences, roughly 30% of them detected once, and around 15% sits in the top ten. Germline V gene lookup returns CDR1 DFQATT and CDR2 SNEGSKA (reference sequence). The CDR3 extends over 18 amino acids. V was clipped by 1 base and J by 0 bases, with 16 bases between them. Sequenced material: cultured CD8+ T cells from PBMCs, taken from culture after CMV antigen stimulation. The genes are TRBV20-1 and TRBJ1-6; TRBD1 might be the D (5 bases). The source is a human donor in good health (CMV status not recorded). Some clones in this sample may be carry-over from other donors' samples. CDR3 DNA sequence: TGCAGTGCTAGAGGGGACCGTGGGACCGCCTCCTATAATTCACCCCTCCACTTT. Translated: CSARGDRGTASYNSPLHF.